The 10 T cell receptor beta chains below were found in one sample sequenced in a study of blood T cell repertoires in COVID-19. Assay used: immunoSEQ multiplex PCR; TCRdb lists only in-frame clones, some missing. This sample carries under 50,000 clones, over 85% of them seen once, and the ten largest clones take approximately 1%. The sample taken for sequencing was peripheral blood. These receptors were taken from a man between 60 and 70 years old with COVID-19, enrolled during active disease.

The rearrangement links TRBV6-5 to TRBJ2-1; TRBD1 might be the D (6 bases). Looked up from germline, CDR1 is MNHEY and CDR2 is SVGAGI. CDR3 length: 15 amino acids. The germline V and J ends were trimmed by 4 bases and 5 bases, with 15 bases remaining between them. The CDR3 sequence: CASSSDRSSHNEQFF. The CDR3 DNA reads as TGTGCCAGCAGTTCAGACAGGAGTTCACACAATGAGCAGTTCTTC.

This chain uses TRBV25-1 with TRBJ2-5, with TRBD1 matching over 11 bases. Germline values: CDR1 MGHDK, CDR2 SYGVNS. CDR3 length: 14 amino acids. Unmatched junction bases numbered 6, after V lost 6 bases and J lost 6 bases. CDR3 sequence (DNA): TGTGCCAGCAGCGCGGACAGGGGGCTTAAGACCCAGTACTTC. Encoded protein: CASSADRGLKTQYF.

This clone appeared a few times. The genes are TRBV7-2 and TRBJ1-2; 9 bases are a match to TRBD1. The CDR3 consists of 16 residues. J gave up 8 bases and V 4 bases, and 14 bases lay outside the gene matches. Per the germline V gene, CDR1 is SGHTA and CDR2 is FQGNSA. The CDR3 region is CASSSSGQGSYGGYTF. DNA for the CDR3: TGTGCCAGCAGCTCGTCAGGACAGGGGTCGTATGGCGGCTACACCTTC.

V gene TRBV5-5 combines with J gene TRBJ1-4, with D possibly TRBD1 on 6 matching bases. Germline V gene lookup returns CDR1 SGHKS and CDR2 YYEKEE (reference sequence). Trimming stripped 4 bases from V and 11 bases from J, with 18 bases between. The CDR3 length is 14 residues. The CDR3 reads CASSLNREGGKLFF. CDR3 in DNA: TGTGCCAGCAGCCTGAACAGGGAGGGGGGCAAACTGTTTTTT.

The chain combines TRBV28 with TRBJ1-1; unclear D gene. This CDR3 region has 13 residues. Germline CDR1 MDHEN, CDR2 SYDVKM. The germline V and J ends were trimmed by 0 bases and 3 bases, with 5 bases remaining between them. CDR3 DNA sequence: TGTGCCAGCAGTTTATGGGGAGACACTGAAGCTTTCTTT. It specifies CASSLWGDTEAFF.

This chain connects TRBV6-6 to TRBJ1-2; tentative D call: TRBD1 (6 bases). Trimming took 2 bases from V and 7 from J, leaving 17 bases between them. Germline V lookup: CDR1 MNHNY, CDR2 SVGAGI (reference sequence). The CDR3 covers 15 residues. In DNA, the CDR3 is TGTGCCAGCAGTTACGGATCCACAGGGAAGGGTGGCTACACCTTC. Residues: CASSYGSTGKGGYTF.

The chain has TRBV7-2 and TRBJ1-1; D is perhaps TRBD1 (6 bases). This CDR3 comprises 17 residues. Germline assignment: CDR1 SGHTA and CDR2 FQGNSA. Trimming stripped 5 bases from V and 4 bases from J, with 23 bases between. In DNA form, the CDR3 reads TGTGCCAGCAGCGTAGGTCGCGCCAGGGGTGGGAGCACTGAAGCTTTCTTT. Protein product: CASSVGRARGGSTEAFF. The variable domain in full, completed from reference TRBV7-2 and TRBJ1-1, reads GAGVSQSPSNKVTEKGKDVELRCDPISGHTALYWYRQSLGQGLEFLIYFQGNSAPDKSGLPSDRFSAERTGGSVSTLTIQRTQQEDSAVYLCASSVGRARGGSTEAFFGQGTRLTVV.

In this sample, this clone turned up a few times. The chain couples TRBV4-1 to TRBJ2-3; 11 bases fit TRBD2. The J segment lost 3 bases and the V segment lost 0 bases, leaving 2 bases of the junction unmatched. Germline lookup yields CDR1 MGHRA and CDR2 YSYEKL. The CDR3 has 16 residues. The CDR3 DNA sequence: TGCGCCAGCAGCCAAGATCGACTAGCGGGAACAGATACGCAGTATTTT. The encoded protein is CASSQDRLAGTDTQYF.

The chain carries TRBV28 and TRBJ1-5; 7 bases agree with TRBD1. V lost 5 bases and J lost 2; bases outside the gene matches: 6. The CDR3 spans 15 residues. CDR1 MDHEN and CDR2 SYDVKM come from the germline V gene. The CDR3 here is CASSLNRGGNQPQHF. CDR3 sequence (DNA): TGTGCCAGCAGTCTTAACAGGGGAGGCAATCAGCCCCAGCATTTT.

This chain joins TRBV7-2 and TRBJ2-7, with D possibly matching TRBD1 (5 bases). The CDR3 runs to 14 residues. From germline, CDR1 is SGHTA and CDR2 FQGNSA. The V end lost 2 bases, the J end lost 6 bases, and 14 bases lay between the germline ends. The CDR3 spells CASSLTQGRSEQYF. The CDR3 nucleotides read TGTGCCAGCAGCTTAACCCAGGGAAGATCCGAGCAGTACTTC.